The 8 T cell receptor beta chains in this list originate from one sample, sequenced in a study of identical twins. Each CDR3 protein gets one entry after TCRdb re-called the 5' RACE reads with MiXCR. The repertoire holds about 200,000 distinct CDR3 sequences, with about 15% as singletons. This sample also appeared in a second study, on T cells expressing NK-cell markers.

The sequenced sample consisted of CD8+ T cells sorted from blood. The receptor set was obtained from a woman between 18 and 29 years old in good health.

The sample holds a few counts of this clonotype. The chain joins TRBV27 to TRBJ1-2; no definite D call. The CDR3 consists of 15 residues. V gave up 0 bases and J gave up 7 bases, with 15 bases separating them. Germline loops: CDR1 MNHEY, CDR2 SMNVEV (reference sequence). For the CDR3, the DNA is TGTGCCAGCAGTTTATCGTATGGCGGGTTAGGTGGCTACACCTTC. Translating gives CASSLSYGGLGGYTF.

This clonotype was recorded at least ten times. The rearrangement joins TRBV5-6 to TRBJ1-1, with D perhaps matching TRBD1 (5 bases). The ends were cut back, 0 bases at V and 8 bases at J, with 11 bases in the middle. The CDR3 runs to 13 residues. Looked up from germline, CDR1 is SGHDT and CDR2 is YYEEEE. CDR3 nucleotide sequence: TGTGCCAGCAGCTTGGTTCTGGGGGAGGAAGCTTTCTTT. Translation: CASSLVLGEEAFF.

This clonotype was counted a few times. This chain links TRBV5-1 with TRBJ1-1; D remains ambiguous. The CDR3 has 12 residues. With 0 bases removed from V and 6 bases from J, the gap between germline ends came to 6 bases. Germline V gene lookup returns CDR1 SGHRS and CDR2 YFSETQ. The CDR3 loop is CASSLGRSEAFF. The CDR3 DNA follows: TGCGCCAGCAGCTTGGGTCGGTCTGAAGCTTTCTTT.

The chain joins TRBV27 to TRBJ2-7, with 8 bases identical to TRBD1. Germline V gene data show CDR1 as MNHEY and CDR2 as SMNVEV (reference sequence). V was pared by 5 bases and J by 6 bases, with 12 bases of the junction left unmatched. CDR3 length: 15 residues. The CDR3 is CASSPMGQETFEQYF. CDR3 bases: TGTGCCAGCAGTCCCATGGGACAGGAAACGTTCGAGCAGTACTTC.

The chain carries TRBV6-4 and TRBJ1-1, with D possibly matching TRBD1 (5 bases). This CDR3 comprises 12 residues. The germline V gene encodes CDR1 MRHNA and CDR2 SNTAGT. V dropped 6 bases and J dropped 8 bases, with 13 bases sitting between them. DNA of the CDR3: TGTGCCAGCAGGACCGACAGCGGCGAAGCTTTCTTT. Amino acids: CASRTDSGEAFF.

This clonotype was seen only a few times. The V and J genes are TRBV5-6 and TRBJ2-3, with 8 positions matching TRBD1. This CDR3 comprises 14 residues. Germline-derived CDR1 and CDR2 are SGHDT and YYEEEE. V shed 2 bases and J 4 bases; nucleotides not matched to a gene: 3. The CDR3 DNA is TGTGCCAGCAGCTTTGGACAGGGTCCAGATACGCAGTATTTT. Protein: CASSFGQGPDTQYF.

This rearrangement joins TRBV7-9 to TRBJ2-2, with 8 bases that match TRBD2. Germline-derived CDR1 and CDR2 are SEHNR and FQNEAQ (reference sequence). This CDR3 comprises 16 residues. V shed 4 bases and J 5 bases; nucleotides not matched to a gene: 9. The CDR3 DNA reads as TGTGCCAGCAGCTCAACTAGCGGTCCGCGGACCGGGGAGCTGTTTTTT. This codes for CASSSTSGPRTGELFF.

The chain combines TRBV12-3 or TRBV12-4 with TRBJ2-2, with no clear D. The V end was cut by 5 bases, the J end by 4 bases, with 8 bases between. The CDR3 is 13 residues long. The chain's CDR3 is CASSPTLTGELFF. For the CDR3, the DNA is TGTGCCAGCAGTCCCACCCTCACCGGGGAGCTGTTTTTT.